Listed below are T cell receptor beta chains from one sample, sequenced in a study of T cell responses to AZD1222 COVID-19 vaccine. The data were produced by immunoSEQ multiplex PCR, yet TCRdb's version contains in-frame clones alone and is incomplete. Seen here are 150,000 to 200,000 clones, 92% observed once, and the top ten hold 1% to 1.5%. The sequenced sample was peripheral blood, obtained 28 days after the second AZD1222 dose. Every receptor here comes from an adult who received the AZD1222 COVID-19 vaccine. CDR3s include the opening cysteine and the closing phenylalanine or tryptophan. The D gene is left open where the match is weak.

-	TRBV28	TRBJ2-5	TGTGCCATTGGAAGGGAGACCCAGTACTTC	CAIGRETQYF
-	TRBV30	TRBJ1-1	TGTGCCTGGAGTGGCGAATTAGCGCGTGTGAACACTGAAGCTTTCTTT	CAWSGELARVNTEAFF
-	TRBV4-3	TRBJ1-5	TGCGCCAGCAGCGAGAGTGAGGGCAATCAGCCCCAGCATTTT	CASSESEGNQPQHF
TRBD2	TRBV13	TRBJ2-5	TGTGCCAGCAGCTTCTTCCTAGCGGGGGGCCGCGAGACCCAGTACTTC	CASSFFLAGGRETQYF
TRBD1	TRBV4-2	TRBJ1-1	TGTGCCAGCAGCGGTACAGGGGGTACTGAAGCTTTCTTT	CASSGTGGTEAFF
-	TRBV5-6	TRBJ2-1	TGTGCCAGCAGCCCGGACTACAATGAGCAGTTCTTC	CASSPDYNEQFF
TRBD1	TRBV25-1	TRBJ1-3	TGTGCCAGCAGCTACGACAGGGGGACTGGAAACACCATATATTTT	CASSYDRGTGNTIYF
-	TRBV4-1	TRBJ1-1	TGCGCCAGCAGCCAAGATCCTCTCGGGGGACGGAAAGCTTTCTTT	CASSQDPLGGRKAFF
TRBD2	TRBV27	TRBJ2-1	TGTGCCAGTATCCCCCTCACTAGCGGTAACTACAATGAGCAGTTCTTC	CASIPLTSGNYNEQFF
TRBD1	TRBV5-6	TRBJ2-7	TGTGCCAGCAGCTTGAAGGGGGCCCTTTGGAGTAGCTACGAGCAGTACTTC	CASSLKGALWSSYEQYF